This entry lists 30 T cell receptor beta chains sequenced from one sample in a study of post-analysis software for immune sequencing data. General observations from the study: The study found TRBV5-6, TRBV5-1 and TRBV20-1 among five TRBV segments more frequent in patients than controls.

Their antigen targets remain unknown. Unique molecular identifiers were built into the TCR beta cDNA libraries. One entry per CDR3 protein, called by TCRdb with MiXCR from the PCR reads. The data contain hundreds of thousands of distinct CDR3 sequences, approximately 59% of them seen just once; the ten biggest clones take up approximately 10%. Sequences were obtained from blood. The receptors originated from a girl aged 2 to 10 with multiple sclerosis.

The chain recombines TRBV10-2 with TRBJ2-4, with D possibly being TRBD1 or TRBD2 (5 bases each). V was shortened by 0 bases and J by 3 bases, with 9 bases between the two germline ends. The CDR3 loop spans 15 amino acids. Germline V gives CDR1 WSHSY, CDR2 SAAADI. This chain's CDR3 is CASSESGVYKNIQYF. The CDR3 DNA sequence: TGCGCCAGCAGTGAGTCGGGGGTTTACAAAAACATTCAGTACTTC.

There are a few counts of this clonotype. The rearrangement links TRBV12-3 or TRBV12-4 to TRBJ2-4; D is ambiguous. The last part of the DNA fits TRBJ2-7 better; the J call may be wrong. The CDR3 has 13 residues. In DNA, the CDR3 is TGTGCCAGCAGTTTAACCTGGACCTACGAGCAGTACTTC. Translation gives CASSLTWTYEQYF.

This chain links TRBV28 with TRBJ2-5; D possibly matches TRBD1 or TRBD2 (9 bases each). The germline gives CDR1 MDHEN, CDR2 SYDVKM. Trimming left V 6 bases short and J 3 bases short, with 20 bases between. The CDR3 length is 16 residues. The CDR3 DNA reads as TGTGCCAGCAGCAGCGGGGGGACAGGGAAAAAAGAGACCCAGTACTTC. This encodes CASSSGGTGKKETQYF.

This rearrangement joins TRBV29-1 to TRBJ2-1; 12 bases fit TRBD2. J was trimmed by 4 bases and V by 4 bases; bases with no gene match: 8. This CDR3 is built from 16 residues. Germline V gene data show CDR1 as SQVTM and CDR2 as ANQGSEA. The CDR3 spells CSVAGLAGPRYNEQFF. The CDR3 nucleotides are TGCAGCGTTGCTGGACTAGCGGGGCCGAGATACAATGAGCAGTTCTTC.

This chain connects TRBV20-1 to TRBJ2-1, with 7 bases fitting TRBD2. Germline CDR1 reads DFQATT; CDR2 reads SNEGSKA (reference sequence). V shed 4 bases and J 8 bases; nucleotides not matched to a gene: 5. The CDR3 runs to 12 residues. The CDR3, as DNA: TGCAGTGCTACTTGGGGGGGGGATGAGCAGTTCTTC. This sequence encodes CSATWGGDEQFF.

In this sample, this clonotype turned up a few times. This chain links TRBV5-1 with TRBJ2-5; 9 positions match TRBD1. This CDR3 comprises 15 residues. Germline V gives CDR1 SGHRS, CDR2 YFSETQ. V lost 4 bases and J lost 1; bases outside the gene matches: 5. The CDR3 DNA follows: TGCGCCAGCAGCCAACAACAGGGGGCCCAAGAGACCCAGTACTTC. Protein: CASSQQQGAQETQYF.

The rearrangement uses TRBV9 and TRBJ2-4; D possibly corresponds to TRBD1 (6 bases). From germline, CDR1 is SGDLS and CDR2 YYNGEE. CDR3 length: 13 residues. The V gene lost 4 bases and the J gene lost 3 bases, with 8 bases spanning the gap. The CDR3 DNA follows: TGTGCCAGCAGCCCGGGACACAAAAACATTCAGTACTTC. Translated, it gives CASSPGHKNIQYF.

This rearrangement joins TRBV29-1 to TRBJ2-1; 8 bases fit TRBD2. With V trimmed by 7 bases and J by 5 bases, 10 bases remained unmatched. The V gene's germline CDR1 is SQVTM and CDR2 ANQGSEA. The CDR3 sequence is 14 residues long. The CDR3 DNA reads as TGCAGCGATATTACCTTAGCGGGGCACAATGAGCAGTTCTTC. Translation: CSDITLAGHNEQFF.

The rearrangement joins TRBV9 to TRBJ2-3; no clear D. CDR1 and CDR2 (germline): SGDLS, YYNGEE. The CDR3 runs to 14 residues. Trimming pared 3 bases from V and 4 bases from J, leaving 12 bases between. The CDR3 reads CASSAAGEADTQYF. The DNA of the CDR3 is TGTGCCAGCAGCGCCGCTGGTGAGGCAGATACGCAGTATTTT.

The chain combines TRBV7-2 with TRBJ2-7; 11 positions agree with TRBD1. The J call may be incorrect, as the DNA end agrees better with TRBJ2-5. The CDR3 covers 15 residues. Germline lookup yields CDR1 SGHTA and CDR2 FQGNSA. The CDR3 DNA is TGTGCCAGCAGCCTGGGACAGGGGGGACGGGAGACCCAGTACTTC. Its translation is CASSLGQGGRETQYF.

The chain links TRBV4-1 to TRBJ2-7; D perhaps matches TRBD1 (5 bases). Germline CDR1 reads MGHRA; CDR2 reads YSYEKL. V was clipped by 3 bases and J by 4 bases, with 19 bases between them. The CDR3 covers 16 residues. The CDR3 DNA reads as TGCGCCAGCAGCCATTCCTTAGGGGCAGAGAGGTACGAGCAGTACTTC. Translated: CASSHSLGAERYEQYF.

This clonotype appeared a few times. The chain employs TRBV27 and TRBJ1-1, with 7 bases identical to TRBD1. V shed 1 base, J shed 1 base, and the junction held 6 bases outside the gene matches. The CDR3 contains 16 residues. CDR1 is MNHEY, CDR2 SMNVEV, per germline (reference sequence). CDR3 nucleotide sequence: TGTGCCAGCAGTTTATACAGGGGACGGGGGAACACTGAAGCTTTCTTT. Translated: CASSLYRGRGNTEAFF.

This chain uses TRBV10-2 with TRBJ2-7; either TRBD1 or TRBD2 may supply D (7 bases each). CDR1 and CDR2 (germline): WSHSY, SAAADI. The CDR3 spans 14 residues. The V and J ends lost 11 bases and 5 bases respectively, with 22 bases between them. This chain's CDR3 is CASQGGEGLDEQYF. Here the CDR3 DNA reads TGCGCCTCCCAGGGGGGGGAGGGGCTCGACGAGCAGTACTTC.

This chain joins TRBV5-1 and TRBJ2-1; no reliable D call. Germline V gives CDR1 SGHRS, CDR2 YFSETQ. The ends were cut back, 0 bases at V and 0 bases at J, with 10 bases in the middle. This CDR3 comprises 16 residues. The CDR3 here is CASSLAGQSSYNEQFF. DNA for the CDR3: TGCGCCAGCAGCTTGGCTGGCCAGAGCTCCTACAATGAGCAGTTCTTC.

This clonotype showed up just once. The genes are TRBV10-2 and TRBJ2-2; tentative D call: TRBD1 (5 bases). Deletions cut 2 bases from V and 6 bases from J, with 13 bases between. The CDR3 has 15 residues. The germline V gene encodes CDR1 WSHSY and CDR2 SAAADI. The CDR3 region is CASSETKGVAGELFF. CDR3 DNA: TGCGCCAGCAGTGAGACGAAAGGGGTTGCCGGGGAGCTGTTTTTT.

Only a few counts were recorded for this clonotype. The chain recombines TRBV29-1 with TRBJ2-7; 7 bases are shared with TRBD1. CDR1 and CDR2 (germline): SQVTM, ANQGSEA. With 7 bases clipped from V and 4 bases from J, the junction kept 16 bases outside the gene matches. The length of the CDR3 is 15 residues. This chain's CDR3 is CSAQGDTGTLYEQYF. The CDR3 nucleotides read TGCAGCGCCCAGGGGGATACCGGGACCCTTTACGAGCAGTACTTC.

This sequence joins TRBV6-2 or TRBV6-3 and TRBJ2-1, with D possibly being TRBD2 (6 bases). CDR1 MNHEY and CDR2 SVGEGT come from the germline V gene. CDR3 size: 15 residues. Trimming removed 6 bases from V and 9 bases from J, with 21 bases in between. CDR3 amino acids: CASRTRDYNGGEQFF. CDR3 in DNA: TGTGCCAGCAGAACCCGGGATTATAACGGGGGTGAGCAGTTCTTC.

The chain employs TRBV29-1 and TRBJ2-3, with unresolved D. The CDR3 is 13 residues long. The V gene's germline CDR1 is SQVTM and CDR2 ANQGSEA. Trimming shortened V by 6 bases and J by 2 bases, and 12 bases separated the two germline ends. In nucleotides, the CDR3 is TGCAGCGTCCTAACTACCAACACAGATACGCAGTATTTT. The encoded protein is CSVLTTNTDTQYF.

This clonotype was recorded a few times. CDR3 region: CASSFLGGEQFF. The CDR3 bases are TGTGCCAGCAGTTTCCTTGGCGGAGAGCAGTTCTTC. V usage is TRBV12-3 or TRBV12-4 and J usage is TRBJ2-1; D ambiguous. V lost 3 bases and J 10 bases, leaving 10 bases between the germline ends. CDR3 length: 12 amino acids.

This chain uses TRBV5-1 with TRBJ1-2; D gene unclear. With 0 bases removed from V and 6 bases from J, the gap between germline ends came to 12 bases. The CDR3 is 14 residues long. The germline gives CDR1 SGHRS, CDR2 YFSETQ. This CDR3 reads CASSLEWVQDGYTF. The CDR3 DNA follows: TGCGCCAGCAGCTTGGAATGGGTTCAGGATGGCTACACCTTC.

The rearrangement links TRBV7-8 to TRBJ2-1, with 10 bases that match TRBD1. Germline V gives CDR1 SGHVS, CDR2 FQNEAQ. The length of the CDR3 is 16 residues. V was pared by 1 base and J by 8 bases, with 8 bases of the junction left unmatched. The CDR3 loop reads CASSLDRGQGYHEQFF. The CDR3 DNA sequence: TGTGCCAGCAGCTTAGATAGGGGACAGGGGTATCATGAGCAGTTCTTC.

This clonotype was observed a handful of times. This chain links TRBV4-3 with TRBJ2-5, with D perhaps TRBD2 (7 bases). Germline V lookup: CDR1 LGHNA, CDR2 YSLEER. The CDR3 contains 18 residues. Trimming cost V 0 bases and J 4 bases, with 21 bases left between them. The CDR3 DNA is TGCGCCAGCAGCCAAGATCACGATGGGGGGGGCTGGGGAGAGACCCAGTACTTC. It encodes CASSQDHDGGGWGETQYF.

This clonotype showed up just a few times. The chain couples TRBV29-1 to TRBJ2-5; 7 bases line up with TRBD2. TRBJ2-7 explains the end of the DNA better; the J call may be wrong. CDR3 size: 13 residues. CDR1 is SQVTM, CDR2 ANQGSEA, per germline. CDR3 residues: CSVAFGGSFEQYF. The CDR3 DNA reads TGCAGCGTAGCCTTCGGCGGGAGTTTCGAGCAGTACTTC.

The rearrangement joins TRBV29-1 to TRBJ1-2, with 10 bases lining up with TRBD1. Germline V gene sequence: CDR1 SQVTM, CDR2 ANQGSEA. The CDR3 extends over 14 amino acids. Trimming at V came to 7 bases and at J to 2 bases, leaving 7 bases not matched to a gene. CDR3 in DNA: TGCAGCGGATCGACAGGGGGCTTAAACTATGGCTACACCTTC. The encoded protein is CSGSTGGLNYGYTF.

The V call is TRBV27, the J call TRBJ1-4, with TRBD1 as a possible D gene (5 bases). Per the germline V gene, CDR1 is MNHEY and CDR2 is SMNVEV (reference sequence). V shed 0 bases and J shed 6 bases, with 11 bases lying between them. The length of the CDR3 is 15 residues. The CDR3 spells CASSLSGVPHEKLFF. As DNA, the CDR3 is TGTGCCAGCAGTTTATCGGGGGTCCCGCATGAAAAACTGTTTTTT. The entire variable domain, with the rest obtained from reference TRBV27 and TRBJ1-4, is as follows: EAQVTQNPRYLITVTGKKLTVTCSQNMNHEYMSWYRQDPGLGLRQIYYSMNVEVTDKGDVPEGYKVSRKEKRNFPLILESPSPNQTSLYFCASSLSGVPHEKLFFGSGTQLSVL.

This clonotype was counted between two and nine times. The CDR3 ends on some other residue instead of the conserved phenylalanine or tryptophan, so this is likely a read error. The chain recombines TRBV7-8 with TRBJ2-4; no firm D call. The germline CDR1 and CDR2 sequences are SGHVS and FQNEAQ. The CDR3 loop spans 18 amino acids. The V gene lost 5 bases and the J gene lost 1 base, with 21 bases spanning the gap. As DNA, the CDR3 is TGTGCCAGCAGCGTCAGCGCGGCCGGCTTGGTTGCCAAAAACATTCAGTACCTC. Translation gives CASSVSAAGLVAKNIQYL.

The DNA for the CDR3 is TGTGCCAGCAGCTCTCCCTGGACTAGCGGGAGGGAGGTGCAGTACTTC. This translates into CASSSPWTSGREVQYF. The genes are TRBV7-9 and TRBJ2-7; 15 bases match TRBD2. Losses at the gene ends were 4 bases for V and 9 bases for J; bases not matched to a gene: 10. The germline V gene encodes CDR1 SEHNR and CDR2 FQNEAQ (reference sequence). The CDR3 has 16 amino acids.

This clonotype appeared a few times. The rearrangement joins TRBV5-1 to TRBJ2-6; no definite D call. CDR1 is SGHRS and CDR2 is YFSETQ in the germline V gene. The CDR3 consists of 14 residues. The V gene lost 4 bases and the J gene lost 2 bases, with 7 bases spanning the gap. The CDR3 nucleotides are TGCGCCAGCAGCCCCGGAGCTGGGGCCAACGTCCTGACTTTC. Protein sequence: CASSPGAGANVLTF.

The gene calls are TRBV20-1 and TRBJ2-5; 10 nucleotides line up with TRBD2. The J call may be incorrect, as the DNA end agrees better with TRBJ2-7. The CDR3 covers 16 residues. Germline CDR1 and CDR2: DFQATT and SNEGSKA (reference sequence). Written as DNA, the CDR3 is TGCAGTGCTAGAGCAGGTCCCCTAGCGGGAGTTGGCGAGCAGTACTTC. This codes for CSARAGPLAGVGEQYF.

On this clonotype: Relative to the germline gene, one junction end is altered; a read error may explain this. The genes are TRBV12-3 or TRBV12-4 and TRBJ2-5; tentative D call: TRBD2 (5 bases). CDR3 length: 14 amino acids. The CDR3 region has the DNA TGCGCCAGCAGTTGTTCCAGCGGCCAAGAGACCCAGTACTTC. This encodes CASSCSSGQETQYF.